The table lists the clone carrying this T cell receptor beta chain with a count of one. These data are taken from a study of blood T cell repertoires in COVID-19. Trimming took 0 bases from V and 1 from J; bases not matched to a gene: 4. The CDR3 has 17 amino acids. Germline values: CDR1 SGHKS, CDR2 YYEKEE (reference sequence). Assay used: immunoSEQ multiplex PCR; TCRdb lists only in-frame clones, some missing. The sample has 30,000 to 40,000 clones, 75% to 90% seen once. This sequence originates from a man aged 60-69 years with acute or convalescent COVID-19. Sequencing was done on a sample of peripheral blood. The rearrangement links TRBV5-5 to TRBJ2-1, with 10 bases fitting TRBD2. DNA of the CDR3: TGTGCCAGCAGCTTGGTAAGCGGGAGGGGATCCTACAATGAGCAGTTCTTC. Its protein is CASSLVSGRGSYNEQFF.